This is a list of T cell receptor beta chains from one sample in a study of blood T cell repertoires in COVID-19. This table comes from immunoSEQ multiplex PCR, and its TCRdb copy is limited to in-frame clones, with some not included. The repertoire holds 200,000 or so clones, with about 89% as singletons. Sequenced input: PBMCs or T cells enriched from blood (not recorded which). The receptor source for this set is a woman under 30 who had recovered from COVID-19. The CDR3 runs from the conserved cysteine through the conserved F or W. A D gene is named only where the DNA matches it firmly. Clone size, where shown, is once, few, many, or a class for clones that have expanded.

TGTGCCAGCAGCCAAGATTGGGACAGGGCGAACACCGGGGAGCTGTTTTTT	CASSQDWDRANTGELFF	TRBJ2-2	17	.	TRBD1	TRBV14
TGCAGCGTTGTCCCCCCGACAGGGGAGGGAGGCTACACCTTC	CSVVPPTGEGGYTF	TRBJ1-2	14	.	TRBD1	TRBV29-1
TGTGCCTGGAGTTGGACAGGGGGCACTGAAGCTTTCTTT	CAWSWTGGTEAFF	TRBJ1-1	13	.	TRBD1	TRBV30
TGTGCCAGCAGTTTTCCCCTTGTTAAGGGGGCTTCTCTCTATGGCTACACCTTC	CASSFPLVKGASLYGYTF	TRBJ1-2	18	.	TRBD1	TRBV28
TGTGCCAGCTCACCCGACAGGTCTGGAAACACCATATATTTT	CASSPDRSGNTIYF	TRBJ1-3	14	.	.	TRBV18
TGTGCCAGCAGATTTCACCGGGACAGTCCCTACAATGAGCAGTTCTTC	CASRFHRDSPYNEQFF	TRBJ2-1	16	.	TRBD1	TRBV2
TGTGCCAGCAGTTTAGGACAGGGGGCTTCTGGAAACACCATATATTTT	CASSLGQGASGNTIYF	TRBJ1-3	16	.	TRBD1	TRBV28
TGTGCCAGCAGCTGGGACAGCTATGGCTACACCTTC	CASSWDSYGYTF	TRBJ1-2	12	once	TRBD1	TRBV6-5
TGCGCCAGCAGCCAAGATACGAGACAGAGATACGAGCAGTACTTC	CASSQDTRQRYEQYF	TRBJ2-7	15	.	.	TRBV4-1
TGTGCCAGCAGTTCAAACCAGGGGCCTGGGGCCAACGTCCTGACTTTC	CASSSNQGPGANVLTF	TRBJ2-6	16	many	.	TRBV6-2/TRBV6-3
TGTGCCAGCAGCGCGGGACAGACTTATGGCTACACCTTC	CASSAGQTYGYTF	TRBJ1-2	13	.	TRBD1	TRBV9
TGCGCCAGCAGCTTGGATCGTCCAGGGGAAGACGCAGCTTTCTTT	CASSLDRPGEDAAFF	TRBJ1-1	15	.	.	TRBV5-1
TGCAGCGTTGACAGGCCTATCTCCTACAATGAGCAGTTCTTC	CSVDRPISYNEQFF	TRBJ2-1	14	.	.	TRBV29-1
TGTGCCAGTAATCCCGGGACTACCTATAATTCACCCCTCCACTTT	CASNPGTTYNSPLHF	TRBJ1-6	15	.	.	TRBV19
TGCGCCAGCAGCTTGGCCATTGGGATTTTCCAATCGAAGGCGGGGGGCCCGAGCACAGATACGCAGTATTTT	CASSLAIGIFQSKAGGPSTDTQYF	TRBJ2-3	24	.	TRBD2	TRBV5-1
TGTGCCAGTAGAGCTCGGGACACTCACGCTGAAAAACTGTTTTTT	CASRARDTHAEKLFF	TRBJ1-4	15	.	.	TRBV19
TGTGCCAGCAGTTCCGGGGACAATGAGCAGTTCTTC	CASSSGDNEQFF	TRBJ2-1	12	.	.	TRBV6-4
TGTGCCAGCTCGGACAGTCCGAATTCACCCCTCCACTTT	CASSDSPNSPLHF	TRBJ1-6	13	.	.	TRBV18
TGTGCCAGCAGTTTCGGAGGCGGCTACACCTTC	CASSFGGGYTF	TRBJ1-2	11	once	.	TRBV5-6
TGTGCCAGCAGCCTAAAAACCGGGGGGACTAACTATGGCTACACCTTC	CASSLKTGGTNYGYTF	TRBJ1-2	16	.	.	TRBV7-9